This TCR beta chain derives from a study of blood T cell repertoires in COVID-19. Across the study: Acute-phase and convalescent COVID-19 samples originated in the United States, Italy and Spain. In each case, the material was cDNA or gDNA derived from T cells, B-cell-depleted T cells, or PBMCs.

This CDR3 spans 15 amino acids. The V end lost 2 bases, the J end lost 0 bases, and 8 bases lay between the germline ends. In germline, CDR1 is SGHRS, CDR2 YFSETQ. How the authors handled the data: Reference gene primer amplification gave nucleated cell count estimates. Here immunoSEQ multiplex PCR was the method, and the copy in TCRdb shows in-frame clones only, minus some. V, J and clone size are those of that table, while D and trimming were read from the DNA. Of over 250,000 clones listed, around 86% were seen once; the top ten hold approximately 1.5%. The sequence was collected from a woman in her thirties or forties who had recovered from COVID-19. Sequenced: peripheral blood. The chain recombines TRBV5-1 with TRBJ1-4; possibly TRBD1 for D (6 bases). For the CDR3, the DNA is TGCGCCAGCAGCTTTAGACAGGCAACTAATGAAAAACTGTTTTTT. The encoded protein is CASSFRQATNEKLFF.